What follows is one TCR beta chain and its context. Ten or more counts support this clonotype. Its binding antigen is unknown. Base qualities are missing; no much larger clone stands one base away. Library prep was done by multiplex PCR. The run used an Illumina HiSeq 4000. iRepertoire HTBI primers and Arm-PCR amplification of CDR3 regions were used to construct TCR beta libraries. Gel purification was performed on PCR products prior to sequencing. The paper's processing steps were these. A total of under 80 TRBV and under 15 TRBJ segments were identified across samples and were used for gene usage analysis of CDR3 amino acid clonotypes. Filtered high-quality paired reads were merged into contigs using COPE and FqMerger. Contigs were aligned with BLAST to IMGT TRBV, TRBD and TRBJ reference genes, and CDR3 was defined per IMGT. Any clonotype with a frequency above 0.1% was counted as a highly expanded clone. Repertoire diversity was measured by Shannon entropy, and V-J evenness by the Gini coefficient. A clonotype was considered public if more than one individual shared it. In-frame beta chains were kept once TCRdb had trimmed the public reads at Q25 with fastp and called clones with MiXCR. Duplicate CDR3 protein sequences are folded into a single record with the most common DNA and genes. The V and J calls come from TCRdb's annotation, not from the publication. The sample yields 200,000 to 250,000 distinct CDR3 sequences; around 19% were counted once. Approximately 24% of the sample belongs to the ten largest clones.

This entry belongs to a study of regulatory T cells in long-lasting Graves disease listed by TCRdb under 2021. A note on the overall study: Patients with newly diagnosed Graves' disease had been on antithyroid drugs for under 3 months. Peripheral blood TCR sequencing and RNA sequencing compared persistent Graves' disease patients with newly diagnosed Graves' disease patients. The study was conducted in China and was registered as a clinical trial. A total of around 35 samples underwent TCR sequencing: around 13 from persistent and roughly 20 from newly diagnosed Graves' disease patients.

The time point label, read with the paper, signifies: newly diagnosed GD, antithyroid drugs for less than 3 months. RNA was extracted from PBMCs in TRIzol for both TCR sequencing and RNA sequencing. Graves' disease was diagnosed according to American Thyroid Association guidelines. Patients for the study were recruited at an endocrinology department in Xi'an, China. Each patient gave about 8.1 milliliters of peripheral blood, collected in an EDTA anticoagulant tube. Ficoll Paque Plus density gradient separation was used to isolate PBMCs, and no further T cell sorting was performed. An Agilent 2100 Bioanalyzer and agarose gel were used to check RNA quality, and a NanoDrop 2000 was used to measure RNA concentration. V is trimmed back by 1 base and J by 4 bases, and the junction contains 9 bases that no gene match accounts for. From cysteine to phenylalanine, the CDR3 is 16 amino acids long. Kept here is only the CDR3 DNA, which spans 48 bases and is read in frame from base 1. Taken from the germline V gene, the CDR1 and CDR2 loops are SGHRS and YFSETQ.

What the work shows at the level of the full study, not this receptor alone: Sequencing and analysis were restricted to the TCR beta chain. The study examined only peripheral blood because the primary lesion, thyroid tissue, could not be accessed. The authors noted that the small sample size was a limitation that may lower accuracy. A larger number of public clonotypes was shared among persistent patients (over 2,500) than among newly diagnosed patients (about 990). Preferential use of TRBV28, TRBJ1-2 and TRBJ2-5 was observed in persistent disease, whereas TRBV20-1 and TRBJ2-1 were favored in newly diagnosed disease. Compared with newly diagnosed patients, patients with persistent Graves' disease had lower TCR Shannon entropy and fewer highly expanded clones, which suggests clonal expansion.

This clonotype was sampled from a female donor with Graves disease. The sample in question was peripheral blood mononuclear cells (PBMCs), obtained at new diagnosis, from a patient treated with antithyroid drugs. The sequence joins TRBV5-1 to TRBJ2-7, with TRBD2 identical over 9 junction bases. The bases read TGCGCCAGCAGCTTGTCCTCCGGCGGGAGGGGATACGAGCAGTACTTC. This yields the protein CASSLSSGGRGYEQYF.